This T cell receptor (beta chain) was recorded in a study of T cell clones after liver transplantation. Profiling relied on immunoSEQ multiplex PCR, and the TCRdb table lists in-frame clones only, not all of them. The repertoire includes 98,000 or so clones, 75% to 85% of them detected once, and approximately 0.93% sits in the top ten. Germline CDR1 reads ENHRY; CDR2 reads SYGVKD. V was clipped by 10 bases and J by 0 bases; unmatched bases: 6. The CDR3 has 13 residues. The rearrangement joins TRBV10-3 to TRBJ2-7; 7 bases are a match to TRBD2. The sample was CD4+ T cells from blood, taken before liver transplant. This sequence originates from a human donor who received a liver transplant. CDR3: CASRQRDSYEQYF. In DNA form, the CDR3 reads TGTGCCAGCAGGCAGCGGGACTCCTACGAGCAGTACTTC.